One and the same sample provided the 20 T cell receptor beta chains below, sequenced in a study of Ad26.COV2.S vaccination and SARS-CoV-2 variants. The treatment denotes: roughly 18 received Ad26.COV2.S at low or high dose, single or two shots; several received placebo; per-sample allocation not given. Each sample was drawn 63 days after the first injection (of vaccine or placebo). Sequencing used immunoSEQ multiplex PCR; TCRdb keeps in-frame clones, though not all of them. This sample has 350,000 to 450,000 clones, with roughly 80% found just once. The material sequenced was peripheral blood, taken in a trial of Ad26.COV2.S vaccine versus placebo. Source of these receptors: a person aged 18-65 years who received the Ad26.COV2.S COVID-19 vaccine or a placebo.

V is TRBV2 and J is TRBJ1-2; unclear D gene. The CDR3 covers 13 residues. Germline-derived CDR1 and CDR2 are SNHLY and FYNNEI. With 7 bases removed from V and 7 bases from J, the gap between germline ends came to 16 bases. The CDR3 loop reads CASIRWGVGGYTF. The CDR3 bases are TGTGCCAGCATACGGTGGGGAGTCGGTGGCTACACCTTC.

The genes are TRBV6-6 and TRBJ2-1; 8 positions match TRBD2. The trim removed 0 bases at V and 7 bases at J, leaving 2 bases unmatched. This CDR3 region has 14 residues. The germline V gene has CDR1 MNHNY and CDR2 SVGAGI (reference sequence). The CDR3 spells CASSYSGRVNEQFF. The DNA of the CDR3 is TGTGCCAGCAGTTACTCCGGGAGGGTGAATGAGCAGTTCTTC.

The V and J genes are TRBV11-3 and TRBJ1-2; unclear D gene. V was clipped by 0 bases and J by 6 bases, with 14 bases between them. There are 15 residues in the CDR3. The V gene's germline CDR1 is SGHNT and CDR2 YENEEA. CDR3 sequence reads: CASSLDLGTAHGYTF. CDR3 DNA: TGTGCCAGCAGCTTAGATCTGGGCACGGCTCATGGCTACACCTTC.

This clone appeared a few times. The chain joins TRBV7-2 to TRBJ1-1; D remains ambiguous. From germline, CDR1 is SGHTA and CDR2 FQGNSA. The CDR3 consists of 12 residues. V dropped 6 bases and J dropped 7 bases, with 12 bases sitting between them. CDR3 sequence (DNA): TGTGCCAGCAGTCAATCTAAGGTTGAAGCTTTCTTT. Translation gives CASSQSKVEAFF.

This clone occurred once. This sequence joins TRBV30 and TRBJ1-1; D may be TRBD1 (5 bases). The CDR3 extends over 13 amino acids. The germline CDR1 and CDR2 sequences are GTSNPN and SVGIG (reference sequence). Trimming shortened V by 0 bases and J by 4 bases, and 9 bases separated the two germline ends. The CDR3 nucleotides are TGTGCCTGGAGTGTTTCAGGGATCACTGAAGCTTTCTTT. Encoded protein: CAWSVSGITEAFF.

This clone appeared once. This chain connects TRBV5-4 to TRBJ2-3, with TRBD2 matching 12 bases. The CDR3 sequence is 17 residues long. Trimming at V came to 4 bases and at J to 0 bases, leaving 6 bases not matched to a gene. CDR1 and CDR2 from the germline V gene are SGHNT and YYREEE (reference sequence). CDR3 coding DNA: TGTGCCAGCAGCAGAGGACTAGCGGGGCCGAGCACAGATACGCAGTATTTT. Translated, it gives CASSRGLAGPSTDTQYF.

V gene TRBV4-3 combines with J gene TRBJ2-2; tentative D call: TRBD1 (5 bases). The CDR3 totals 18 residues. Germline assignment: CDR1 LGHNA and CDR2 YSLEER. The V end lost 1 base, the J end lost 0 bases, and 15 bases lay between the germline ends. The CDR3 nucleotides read TGCGCCAGCAGCCAAGTAGTAGGGGCCCTTACGAACACCGGGGAGCTGTTTTTT. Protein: CASSQVVGALTNTGELFF.

The CDR3 coding sequence is TGTGCCAGCAGCTTAGGGCGTATTAGCGGGGGTGGTGATACGCAGTATTTT. Its protein product is CASSLGRISGGGDTQYF. The chain is built from TRBV7-8 and TRBJ2-3, with 9 bases matching TRBD2. The J segment lost 6 bases and the V segment lost 1 base, leaving 11 bases of the junction unmatched. There are 17 residues in the CDR3. The germline V gene has CDR1 SGHVS and CDR2 FQNEAQ. Supplemented by reference TRBV7-8 and TRBJ2-3, the full variable domain reads GAGVSQSPRYKVAKRGQDVALRCDPISGHVSLFWYQQALGQGPEFLTYFQNEAQLDKSGLPSDRFFAERPEGSVSTLKIQRTQQEDSAVYLCASSLGRISGGGDTQYFGPGTRLTVL.

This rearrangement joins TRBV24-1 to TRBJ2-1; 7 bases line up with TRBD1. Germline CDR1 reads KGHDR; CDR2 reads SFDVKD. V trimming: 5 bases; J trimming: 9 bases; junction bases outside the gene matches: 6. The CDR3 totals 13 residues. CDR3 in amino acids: CATSGQGVGEQFF. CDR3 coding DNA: TGTGCCACCAGTGGTCAGGGGGTAGGTGAGCAGTTCTTC.

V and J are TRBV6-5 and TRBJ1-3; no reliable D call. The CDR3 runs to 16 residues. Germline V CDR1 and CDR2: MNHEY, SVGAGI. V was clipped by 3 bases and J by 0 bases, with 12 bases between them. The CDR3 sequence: CASSYTQAPSGNTIYF. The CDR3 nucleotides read TGTGCCAGCAGTTATACCCAGGCCCCCTCTGGAAACACCATATATTTT.

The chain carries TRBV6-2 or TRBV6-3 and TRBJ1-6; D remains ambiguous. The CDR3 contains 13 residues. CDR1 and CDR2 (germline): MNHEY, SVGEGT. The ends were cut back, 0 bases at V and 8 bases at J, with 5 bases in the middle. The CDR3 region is CASSYSQDSPLHF. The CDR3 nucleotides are TGTGCCAGCAGTTACTCTCAGGATTCACCCCTCCACTTT.

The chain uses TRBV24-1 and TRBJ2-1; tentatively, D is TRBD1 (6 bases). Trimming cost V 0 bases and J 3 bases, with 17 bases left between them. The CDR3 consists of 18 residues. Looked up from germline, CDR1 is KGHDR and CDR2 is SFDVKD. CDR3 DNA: TGTGCCACCAGTGATTTGCCCATCATAAGGGGGATCTACAATGAGCAGTTCTTC. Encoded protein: CATSDLPIIRGIYNEQFF.

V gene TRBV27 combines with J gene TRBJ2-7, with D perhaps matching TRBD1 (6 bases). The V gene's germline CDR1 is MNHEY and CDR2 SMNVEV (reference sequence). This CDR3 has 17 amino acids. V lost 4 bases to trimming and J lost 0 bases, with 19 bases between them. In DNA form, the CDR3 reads TGTGCCAGCAGTTACTCAGGGGCAGGCAGATTCTCCTACGAGCAGTACTTC. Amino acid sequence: CASSYSGAGRFSYEQYF.

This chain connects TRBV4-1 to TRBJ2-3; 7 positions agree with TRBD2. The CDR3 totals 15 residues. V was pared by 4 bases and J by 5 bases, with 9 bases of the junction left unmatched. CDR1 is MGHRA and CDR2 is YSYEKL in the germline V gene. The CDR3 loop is CASSRNSGAVDTQYF. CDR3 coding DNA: TGCGCCAGCAGCCGGAACAGCGGGGCCGTAGATACGCAGTATTTT.

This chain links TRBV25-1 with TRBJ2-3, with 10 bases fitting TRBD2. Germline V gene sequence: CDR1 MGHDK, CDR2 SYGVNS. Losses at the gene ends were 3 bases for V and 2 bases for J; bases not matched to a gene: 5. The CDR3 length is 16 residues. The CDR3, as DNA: TGTGCCAGCAGTGATCTAGCGGGAGTAGTCACAGATACGCAGTATTTT. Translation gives CASSDLAGVVTDTQYF.

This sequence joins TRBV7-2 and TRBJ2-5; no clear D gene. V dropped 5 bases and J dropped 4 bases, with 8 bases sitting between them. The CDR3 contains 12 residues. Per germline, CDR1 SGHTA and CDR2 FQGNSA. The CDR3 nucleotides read TGTGCCAGCAGCCCAACCCGAGAGACCCAGTACTTC. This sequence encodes CASSPTRETQYF.

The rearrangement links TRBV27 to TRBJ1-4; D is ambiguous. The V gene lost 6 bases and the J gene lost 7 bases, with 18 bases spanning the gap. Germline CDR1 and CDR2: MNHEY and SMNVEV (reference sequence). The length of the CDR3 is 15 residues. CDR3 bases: TGTGCCAGCAGCCAAAGAGGACCCCTGGGTGAAAAACTGTTTTTT. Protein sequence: CASSQRGPLGEKLFF. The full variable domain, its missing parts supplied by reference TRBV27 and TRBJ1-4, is EAQVTQNPRYLITVTGKKLTVTCSQNMNHEYMSWYRQDPGLGLRQIYYSMNVEVTDKGDVPEGYKVSRKEKRNFPLILESPSPNQTSLYFCASSQRGPLGEKLFFGSGTQLSVL.

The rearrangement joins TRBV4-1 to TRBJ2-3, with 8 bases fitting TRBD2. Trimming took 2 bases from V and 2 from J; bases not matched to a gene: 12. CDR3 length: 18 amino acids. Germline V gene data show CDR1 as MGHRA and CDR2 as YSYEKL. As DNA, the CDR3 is TGCGCCAGCAGCCAATTTGGGGAAGCGGGGGTTAACACAGATACGCAGTATTTT. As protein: CASSQFGEAGVNTDTQYF.

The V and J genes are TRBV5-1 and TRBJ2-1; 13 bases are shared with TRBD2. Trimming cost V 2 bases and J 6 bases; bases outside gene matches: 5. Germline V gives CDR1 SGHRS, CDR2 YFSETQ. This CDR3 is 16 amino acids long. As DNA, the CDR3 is TGCGCCAGCAGCTTCGAACTAGCGGGAGGGCGCAATGAGCAGTTCTTC. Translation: CASSFELAGGRNEQFF.

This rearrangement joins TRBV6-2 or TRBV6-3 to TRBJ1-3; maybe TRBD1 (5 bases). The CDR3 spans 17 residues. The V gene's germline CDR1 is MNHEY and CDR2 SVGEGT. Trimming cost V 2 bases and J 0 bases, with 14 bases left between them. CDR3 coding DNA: TGTGCCAGCAGTTACCCCCACAGGATTCTCTCTGGAAACACCATATATTTT. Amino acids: CASSYPHRILSGNTIYF.